This T cell receptor beta chain was profiled in a study of CD8 T cells in Susac syndrome. Whole-study results and caveats: The study recognized that its TCR sequencing and HLA analysis covered a relatively small number of individuals.

Reverse transcription of roughly 0.45 to 1 ug RNA was performed with random hexamers. TCRdb processed the immunoSEQ multiplex PCR reads anew with MiXCR; each CDR3 protein has one entry. This sample has about 130,000 distinct CDR3 sequences, with about 90% found just once. From blood CD8+ and CD4+ T cells, TCR beta sequences were generated. Stable or active relapsing-remitting multiple sclerosis, untreated and meeting revised McDonald criteria, defined the controls. TEMRA cells were FACS-enriched, and CD8+ and CD4+ T cells were isolated negatively. Trimming stripped 5 bases from V and 3 bases from J, with 14 bases between. The V gene's germline CDR1 is SQVTM and CDR2 ANQGSEA. This CDR3 region has 14 residues. As for this clonotype: Its antigen is not identified.

The clonotype comes from a human donor with multiple sclerosis. The sample consisted of CD8+ T cells from PBMCs. The chain uses TRBV29-1 and TRBJ1-5, with no clear D. This chain's CDR3 is CSVIEGEFNQPQHF. In DNA form, the CDR3 reads TGCAGCGTTATAGAGGGTGAGTTCAATCAGCCCCAGCATTTT. Supplemented by reference TRBV29-1 and TRBJ1-5, the full variable domain reads SAVISQKPSRDICQRGTSLTIQCQVDSQVTMMFWYRQQPGQSLTLIATANQGSEATYESGFVIDKFPISRPNLTFSTLTVSNMSPEDSSIYLCSVIEGEFNQPQHFGDGTRLSIL.